This TCR beta chain was profiled in a study of cytomegalovirus exposure and HLA in healthy donors. The PCR made use of 60 Vbeta and 13 Jbeta primers. Assay used: immunoSEQ multiplex PCR; TCRdb lists only in-frame clones, some missing. The data contain roughly 130,000 clones, just under 75% of them singletons. The germline V gene encodes CDR1 SGHDT and CDR2 YYEEEE. V was trimmed by 2 bases and J by 4 bases, leaving 12 bases between them. The length of the CDR3 is 14 residues. A few counts support this clone. The sequenced material came from PBMCs. The chain is built from TRBV5-6 and TRBJ2-5; a weak D match, TRBD2 (6 bases). The receptor was derived from a man in his forties in good health and CMV-seropositive. CDR3 region: CASSFRRVGETQYF. Here the CDR3 DNA reads TGTGCCAGCAGCTTCCGGAGGGTAGGAGAGACCCAGTACTTC.